Detailed here is one T cell receptor (beta chain). The sample belongs to a study of blood T cell repertoires in COVID-19. The table came from immunoSEQ multiplex PCR; TCRdb's copy has only in-frame clones and leaves some out. The data show about 170,000 clones, approximately 86% seen once. Germline V gives CDR1 SGHTS, CDR2 YDEGEE. The CDR3 consists of 15 residues. Trimming at V came to 4 bases and at J to 7 bases, leaving 8 bases not matched to a gene. This sequence was found in a woman over 75 with active or convalescent COVID-19. The J gene is TRBJ1-4, the V gene TRBV5-8; 9 nucleotides line up with TRBD1. The sample comprised peripheral blood. CDR3 nucleotide sequence: TGTGCCAGCAGCCCTTGGACAGGGGATCGTGAAAAACTGTTTTTT. Its translation is CASSPWTGDREKLFF. The complete variable domain, with remaining parts taken from reference TRBV5-8 and TRBJ1-4, reads EAGVTQSPTHLIKTRGQQATLRCSPISGHTSVYWYQQALGLGLQFLLWYDEGEERNRGNFPPRFSGRQFPNYSSELNVNALELEDSALYLCASSPWTGDREKLFFGSGTQLSVL.